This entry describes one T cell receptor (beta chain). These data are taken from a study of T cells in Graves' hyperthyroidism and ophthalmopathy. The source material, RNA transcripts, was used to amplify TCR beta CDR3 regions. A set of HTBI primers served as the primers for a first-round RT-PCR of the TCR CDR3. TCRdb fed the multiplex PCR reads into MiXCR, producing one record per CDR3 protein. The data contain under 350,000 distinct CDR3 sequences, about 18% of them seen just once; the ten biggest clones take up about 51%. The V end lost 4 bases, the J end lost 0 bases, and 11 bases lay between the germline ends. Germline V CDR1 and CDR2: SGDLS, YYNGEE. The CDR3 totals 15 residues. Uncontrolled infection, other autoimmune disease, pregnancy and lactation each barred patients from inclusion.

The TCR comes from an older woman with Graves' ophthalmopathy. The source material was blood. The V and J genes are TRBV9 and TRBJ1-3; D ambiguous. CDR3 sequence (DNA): TGTGCCAGCAGCCCGCGGTGGGACTCTGGAAACACCATATATTTT. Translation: CASSPRWDSGNTIYF.